This T cell receptor beta chain was identified in a study of CD8 T cells in ankylosing spondylitis. A note on this clonotype: Its specificity is unknown.

TCRdb re-derived calls from the 5' RACE reads in MiXCR, one entry per CDR3 protein. The sample has about 390,000 distinct CDR3 sequences; around 20% are singletons. Study-wide points: A TCR beta motif made of under 10 highly homologous variants seemed typical of ankylosing spondylitis blood.

Germline loops: CDR1 SGHNT, CDR2 YENEEA. With 1 base clipped from V and 5 bases from J, the junction kept 2 bases outside the gene matches. CDR3 size: 13 residues. What was sequenced was blood, either unsorted or a sorted T cell fraction (not recorded which). The receptor's source is a male donor with ankylosing spondylitis. The J gene is TRBJ2-7, the V gene TRBV11-3, with 7 bases identical to TRBD2. The CDR3 region is CASSLGGSNEQYF. CDR3 coding DNA: TGTGCCAGCAGCTTAGGCGGGAGCAACGAGCAGTACTTC.